Presented here are 20 T cell receptor beta chains from one specimen sequenced in a study of cytomegalovirus exposure and HLA in healthy donors. The PCR used 60 Vbeta and 13 Jbeta primers. Clones were sequenced by immunoSEQ multiplex PCR, and TCRdb holds only the in-frame ones, with some missing. The data show 150,000 to 200,000 clones, over 65% seen once. The material sequenced was PBMCs. These receptors all come from a man in his forties or fifties in good health and CMV-seropositive.

The chain couples TRBV7-2 to TRBJ1-1, with D possibly being TRBD1 (5 bases). The CDR3 consists of 15 residues. The V end was cut by 0 bases, the J end by 2 bases, with 10 bases between. From germline, CDR1 is SGHTA and CDR2 FQGNSA. As DNA, the CDR3 is TGTGCCAGCAGCTTAGCGCTAGGGGAAAACACTGAAGCTTTCTTT. It is translated as CASSLALGENTEAFF.

This clone was found a few times. The chain has TRBV2 and TRBJ2-2; D is unresolved. Trimming removed 4 bases at V and 2 bases at J, with 2 bases between. This CDR3 has 12 amino acids. Germline V CDR1 and CDR2: SNHLY, FYNNEI. The CDR3 spells CASSANTGELFF. The CDR3 nucleotides read TGTGCCAGCAGTGCAAACACCGGGGAGCTGTTTTTT.

The chain employs TRBV2 and TRBJ1-5; 7 bases fit TRBD1. The CDR3 extends over 13 amino acids. The junction had 3 bases not matched to a gene; V was cut back by 5 bases and J by 5 bases. Germline V CDR1 and CDR2: SNHLY, FYNNEI. CDR3 coding DNA: TGTGCCAGCAGTTACACAGGGGATCAGCCCCAGCATTTT. Encoded protein: CASSYTGDQPQHF.

The chain links TRBV4-2 to TRBJ1-4, with 7 bases fitting TRBD1. V lost 4 bases and J lost 6; bases outside the gene matches: 8. The CDR3 runs 15 residues. Germline V CDR1 and CDR2: LGHNA, YNFKEQ. The CDR3 coding sequence is TGTGCCAGCAGCCGAACCGGGACAGAAGATGAAAAACTGTTTTTT. This translates into CASSRTGTEDEKLFF.

The CDR3 DNA follows: TGTGCCAGCCGTGGACTGGCAGATACGCAGTATTTT. Translation: CASRGLADTQYF. The rearrangement joins TRBV6-1 to TRBJ2-3; tentatively, D is TRBD2 (5 bases). The CDR3 length is 12 residues. Germline CDR1 and CDR2: MNHNS and SASEGT. Trimming removed 8 bases from V and 4 bases from J, with 10 bases in between.

CDR3 sequence: CASSLLWTDYATNEKLFF. The CDR3 coding sequence is TGTGCCAGCAGCTTACTATGGACAGACTATGCAACTAATGAAAAACTGTTTTTT. J is TRBJ1-4 and V is TRBV7-9; tentative D call: TRBD1 (6 bases). Germline V gives CDR1 SEHNR, CDR2 FQNEAQ (reference sequence). CDR3 length: 18 residues. Trimming removed 2 bases from V and 0 bases from J, with 16 bases in between.

The gene calls are TRBV7-9 and TRBJ2-7; a weak D match, TRBD2 (6 bases). Germline V gene lookup returns CDR1 SEHNR and CDR2 FQNEAQ (reference sequence). V lost 5 bases and J lost 6, with 23 bases in between. The CDR3 covers 16 residues. In nucleotides, the CDR3 is TGTGCCAGCAGCCCATCGGGCTCCGGGAGAATCGCCGAGCAGTACTTC. This gives the protein CASSPSGSGRIAEQYF.

The chain employs TRBV5-1 and TRBJ1-2; a weak D match, TRBD1 (5 bases). Germline V gives CDR1 SGHRS, CDR2 YFSETQ. The CDR3 runs to 14 residues. The germline V and J ends were trimmed by 0 bases and 3 bases, with 9 bases remaining between them. For the CDR3, the DNA is TGCGCCAGCAGCTTGGGAGGCAGGGACTATGGCTACACCTTC. It is translated as CASSLGGRDYGYTF. Using reference TRBV5-1 and TRBJ1-2 for the parts outside the CDR3, the full variable domain is KAGVTQTPRYLIKTRGQQVTLSCSPISGHRSVSWYQQTPGQGLQFLFEYFSETQRNKGNFPGRFSGRQFSNSRSEMNVSTLELGDSALYLCASSLGGRDYGYTFGSGTRLTVV.

The gene calls are TRBV7-2 and TRBJ2-5, with 8 bases that match TRBD1. The DNA end lines up better with TRBJ2-7; the J call may be wrong. The CDR3 extends over 13 amino acids. The germline gives CDR1 SGHTA, CDR2 FQGNSA. CDR3 in amino acids: CASRLQGAYEQYF. CDR3 coding DNA: TGTGCCAGCAGGTTACAGGGGGCCTACGAGCAGTACTTC.

The V and J genes are TRBV25-1 and TRBJ1-2; the D is unclear. Trimming pared 3 bases from V and 7 bases from J, leaving 12 bases between. The germline CDR1 and CDR2 sequences are MGHDK and SYGVNS. CDR3 length: 13 amino acids. CDR3 DNA sequence: TGTGCCAGCAGTGAGCGACTGCGCCGTGGCTACACCTTC. As protein: CASSERLRRGYTF.

This chain links TRBV6-1 with TRBJ1-4, with a tentative D call TRBD1 (6 bases). The germline V gene encodes CDR1 MNHNS and CDR2 SASEGT. The CDR3 is 13 amino acids. Between the trimmed V and J ends, which lost 3 bases and 14 bases, there was a span of 16 bases. The CDR3 bases are TGTGCCAGCAGTGAGATTAAAGGGACAAGCCTGTTTTTT. As protein: CASSEIKGTSLFF.

The CDR3 DNA is TGTGCCAGCAGTTCCCATGGACTAGCGGGTCCCTACGAGCAGTACTTC. Translating gives CASSSHGLAGPYEQYF. V is TRBV6-5 and J is TRBJ2-7; TRBD2 aligns across 11 bases. CDR3 length: 16 amino acids. Per germline, CDR1 MNHEY and CDR2 SVGAGI. Trimming cost V 4 bases and J 2 bases; bases outside gene matches: 7.

This chain joins TRBV2 and TRBJ2-5; 7 positions match TRBD2. The CDR3 is 13 residues long. Germline V gene lookup returns CDR1 SNHLY and CDR2 FYNNEI. Trimming cost V 8 bases and J 5 bases; bases outside gene matches: 8. The CDR3 reads CASQRGSLETQYF. The DNA for the CDR3 is TGTGCCAGCCAGCGGGGCTCACTGGAGACCCAGTACTTC.

V usage is TRBV21-1 and J usage is TRBJ1-1. TRBV21-1 is a documented pseudogene. There are 17 residues in the CDR3. CDR3 DNA sequence: TGTGCCAGCAGCAAATTAAGAGGAGATACTTGGGACACTGAAGCTTTCTTT. Amino acid sequence: CASSKLRGDTWDTEAFF.

J is TRBJ1-2 and V is TRBV6-6, with 9 nucleotides matching TRBD1. V gave up 6 bases and J gave up 6 bases; unmatched junction bases: 2. In germline, CDR1 is MNHNY, CDR2 SVGAGI (reference sequence). CDR3 size: 12 residues. The CDR3 protein is CASRRTGDGYTF. The DNA for the CDR3 is TGTGCCAGCAGACGGACAGGGGATGGCTACACCTTC.

The chain recombines TRBV27 with TRBJ2-5; a possible D gene is TRBD2 (6 bases). V was clipped by 6 bases and J by 0 bases, with 14 bases between them. Germline V gene sequence: CDR1 MNHEY, CDR2 SMNVEV (reference sequence). The CDR3 has 15 amino acids. The CDR3 region has the DNA TGTGCCAGCAGACGGGACTCCCAGTACCAAGAGACCCAGTACTTC. This translates into CASRRDSQYQETQYF.

This sequence joins TRBV10-3 and TRBJ2-5; D remains ambiguous. Germline V gives CDR1 ENHRY, CDR2 SYGVKD. V dropped 0 bases and J dropped 1 base, with 15 bases sitting between them. CDR3 length: 17 amino acids. The CDR3 loop is CAISESIGHNAQETQYF. The CDR3 bases are TGTGCCATCAGTGAGTCGATCGGTCATAACGCCCAAGAGACCCAGTACTTC.

This chain links TRBV7-3 with TRBJ2-7; TRBD1 is a possible D gene (6 bases). The germline V gene has CDR1 SGHTA and CDR2 FQGTGA. V lost 0 bases to trimming and J lost 2 bases, with 17 bases between them. The CDR3 contains 17 residues. The CDR3 DNA is TGTGCCAGCAGCTTAACCTGGGACACTCAACCGCCCTACGAGCAGTACTTC. It encodes CASSLTWDTQPPYEQYF. Complete variable domain (other parts from reference TRBV7-3 and TRBJ2-7): GAGVSQTPSNKVTEKGKYVELRCDPISGHTALYWYRQSLGQGPEFLIYFQGTGAADDSGLPNDRFFAVRPEGSVSTLKIQRTERGDSAVYLCASSLTWDTQPPYEQYFGPGTRLTVT.

V and J are TRBV4-3 and TRBJ2-5; no definite D call. The J call is in doubt because the DNA end fits TRBJ2-7 better. This CDR3 is 14 amino acids long. Germline V gene lookup returns CDR1 LGHNA and CDR2 YSLEER. CDR3 residues: CASSSSSGSYEQYF. The DNA of the CDR3 is TGCGCCAGCAGTTCCTCTTCCGGGTCCTACGAGCAGTACTTC.

The chain is built from TRBV4-2 and TRBJ2-7; possible D gene TRBD1, 6 bases. CDR1 is LGHNA and CDR2 is YNFKEQ in the germline V gene. The length of the CDR3 is 13 residues. Trimming took 4 bases from V and 0 from J, leaving 7 bases between them. The CDR3 DNA is TGTGCCAGCAGCCCGGACAGCTCCTACGAGCAGTACTTC. Translation: CASSPDSSYEQYF.